Described below is a single TCR beta chain sequence and its context. Its antigen remains unidentified. Base-call qualities are not available, and no considerably larger clone is one nucleotide away. Library generation was performed with the immunoSEQ multiplex PCR assay. For the multiplex PCR, a mixture combining 60 forward primers for TCR Vbeta segments and 13 reverse primers for TCR Jbeta segments was used. A multiplex PCR assay on genomic DNA amplified the CDR3 region of rearranged TCR beta genes. On the Illumina HiSeq System, the amplified TCR beta libraries were sequenced as 87-base-pair reads. The study's processing was this. In a later analysis, roughly 80 million unique TCR beta chains were counted across the roughly 670 repertoires, and around 11 million of these chains were shared by at least two donors. Raw reads were error-corrected and collapsed into unique sequences with a nearest-neighbor algorithm that merged closely related sequences to remove PCR and sequencing errors. V, D and J gene segments were assigned by aligning CDR3 sequences to IMGT reference sequences. For a sequence to be retained, at least a six-nucleotide match to both a V gene segment and a J gene segment was required. A rearrangement was called productive if the CDR3 had no stop codons and remained in frame with V and J, and every other rearrangement was called non-productive. CDR3 was defined according to IMGT convention as the region running from the second conserved V-encoded cysteine to the conserved J-encoded phenylalanine. The earlier analysis of a few hundred of the donors excluded any sequence lacking an unambiguous match to a single V gene segment. An earlier analysis of a few hundred of the donors called V segments functional above 56.7% productive rearrangements and segregating when the between-donor standard deviation exceeded 5%. A statistical classification framework was developed to diagnose cytomegalovirus status using the catalog of TCR beta chain sequences. In a later analysis, V and J genes were assigned by comparing TCR nucleotide sequences against IMGT/GENE-DB human TR gene sequences. Using the TCRdist pipeline, a later analysis assigned CDR3 sequences along with most-parsimonious VDJ recombination scenarios. In a later analysis, every TCR beta chain was defined by the combination of its CDR3 amino acid sequence and its V-gene family, and reads without a unique V-gene family were dropped. To address suspected cross-contamination and a sequencing artifact, a later analysis removed a few hundred highly shared, low-generation-probability nucleotide sequences. In a later analysis, a clonal expansion index for each public chain was calculated from normalized within-repertoire ranks of inferred template counts. A later analysis computed generation probabilities with a VDJ recombination model fitted to out-of-frame rearrangements, and checked the results against IGoR. In a later analysis, TCR-TCR, TCR-HLA and TCR-CMV co-occurrence was scored with hypergeometric tests, and a repertoire-size bias correction was applied to TCR pairs. In a later analysis, false discovery rates were estimated by permuting HLA or CMV assignments 20 times. In a later analysis, co-occurring TCRs were grouped using DBSCAN, and TCRdist sequence similarity was added for clustering within HLA-allele-positive subsets. For co-occurrence clustering, repertoires with fewer than 30,000 or more than 120,000 public chains were excluded, along with several repertoires with anomalous nucleotide sharing. TCRdb carries this immuneACCESS record with in-frame sequences only. Its versions omit some clonotypes, under half of them owing to an unresolved V gene in the studies checked, with the rest unexplained. V, J and clone size reflect that table, while D and trimming were determined from the DNA. The sample table contains around 150,000 clones; only one count was recorded for around 80% of them. Around 4.5% of the sample rests with the top ten.

V lost 5 bases and J lost 4 bases; the stretch between them is 17 bases long. Reading the germline V gene gives CDR1 SGHTA and CDR2 FQGNSA. Measured from the cysteine to the phenylalanine, the CDR3 is 15 residues long. The entry retains the CDR3 DNA only, 45 bases that are in frame from base 1. These data belong to a study of cytomegalovirus exposure and HLA in healthy donors (dated by TCRdb to about 2017). About the investigation overall: An earlier analysis of some 550 of the donors reported approximately 300 Gb of sequence data and roughly 110 million unique TCR beta sequences from roughly 200 million T cells. Donor age, sex, ethnicity and CMV serostatus were compiled alongside the repertoire data. Among the approximately 400 genotyped donors, roughly 80% belonged to the genetic ancestry cluster associated with self-reported Caucasian donors. To decide whether each TCR beta V gene segment behaved as functional or pseudogenic, an earlier analysis of 587 of the donors relied on high-throughput TCR beta sequencing. A separate validation cohort of over a hundred different subjects was used in addition to the 666-subject first cohort. An early release that covered several hundred HLA-typed donors contained around 300 gigabases of sequencing data and 70 million to 100 million unique TCR sequences. Across 300 to 500 genotyped donors of the cohort, an average of approximately 220,000 unique TCR beta nucleotide sequences per donor were sequenced, and 15% to 20% of those sequences were non-productive. Every discovery cohort repertoire had been produced on one sequencing platform. The study profiled the T cell repertoires of about 640 subjects by immunosequencing and related them to cytomegalovirus serostatus. To study patterns of TCR occurrence, a later analysis re-analyzed previously published TCR beta repertoires from several hundred donors and added high-resolution HLA genotyping. The study was designed to test whether signatures of past pathogen exposure could be identified by cataloging public T cell receptors. About five DR-DQ haplotypes were treated as single units for association and clustering because of strong linkage in the cohort. In a later genetic analysis, genome-wide SNP genotypes for about three fifths of the roughly 670 donors were used, and that subset was treated as a discovery cohort. In the later analysis, no new phenotypic data were used to find candidate immune exposures; instead, reliance was placed on TCR beta sequences and their occurrence across donors. HLA typing covered class I and class II loci at four-digit resolution. Typing coverage varied by locus: roughly 620-640 donors for A, B, C, DRB1 and DQB1; approximately 500 for DQA1; approximately 610 for DPA1; roughly 470 for DPB1. High-throughput TCR immunosequencing, statistical association of individual TCRs with disease status, and machine learning were combined to predict cytomegalovirus infection status.

The cohort was made up of roughly 670 healthy bone marrow donors. All cohort members were sampled while nominally healthy, although unrecorded immune exposures were likely present. The donor tested CMV seropositive and was one of the 289 seropositive cohort members. A peripheral blood sample was collected from each donor, and TCR beta sequencing was performed on peripheral blood mononuclear cells. Genomic DNA was extracted from the blood cell samples with the Qiagen DNeasy Blood Extraction Kit. Overall results and qualifications from the work: In a later analysis, HLA-associated TCR beta chains showed more clonal expansion and lower generation probabilities than non-associated chains that were equally common. A later analysis found that TCR association rates varied across HLA loci, with DRB1 alleles showing the most associated TCRs and HLA-C alleles the fewest. In a later genetic analysis, a missense DCLRE1C variant was associated with V-gene and J-gene trimming of TCR beta chains, and the association was replicated in an independent cohort. A few of the identified cytomegalovirus-associated TCR beta chains were confirmed in vitro to be specific for cytomegalovirus antigens. Strong co-occurrence of HLA alleles, especially DR and DQ, made assigning TCR associations to individual alleles difficult. Most CMV-associated TCR beta chains appeared to be HLA-restricted in a later analysis, and the HLA associations seemed to be driven largely by CMV exposure. HLA typing was unavailable for some donors at each locus, so association tests used only the typed subset. Around 16 rarely observed V segments, including chromosome 9 orphons, were excluded from the earlier analysis of almost 600 of the donors because counts were too low. A further reported finding was that TCR beta sequences accurately predicted the HLA-A and HLA-B alleles for most subjects in the first cohort. Several of the top co-occurrence clusters appeared to be linked to parvovirus B19, influenza, CMV and Epstein-Barr virus, according to a later analysis. A cluster of highly shared sequence variants was judged likely to be a technical artifact of the sequencing pipeline. The study listed 150 to 200 TCR beta chains as associated with cytomegalovirus. Some IMGT-functional V segments, including TRBV6-2 and TRBV6-3, could not be distinguished by the 87-base-pair reads and were therefore excluded. In an earlier analysis of about 600 of the donors, most TCR beta V segments appeared in productive rearrangements about 87% or about 30% of the time, broadly matching IMGT annotations. At a false discovery rate of 0.05, a later analysis linked 16,951 TCR beta sequences to specific HLA alleles. According to the authors, the approach could potentially be generalized to other disease states and immunological phenotypes. The classifier was reported to diagnose cytomegalovirus status with high specificity and sensitivity in both the original and validation cohorts. While some public TCRs were present in many individuals, most TCR sequences turned up only very rarely across donors. According to a later genetic analysis, donors in an Asian-associated ancestry cluster had fewer N-insertions in productive TCRs than the approximately 610-donor mean. The presence/absence analyses assumed that sequencing depth was roughly uniform across donors, and that assumption may not be true. Only TCR beta chains were sequenced in this cohort, and the absence of alpha or paired-chain data limited detectable features. Correlated functional status among segregating V segments might reflect linkage disequilibrium, but an unknown experimental factor could not be ruled out. Immune exposure information for the cohort was limited to CMV serostatus.

The receptor chain draws on TRBV7-2 and TRBJ2-5; the D gene is unclear. Input material: PBMCs. This clonotype was obtained from a woman aged 40 to 49 in good health and CMV-seropositive. The DNA is TGTGCCAGCAGCCCGGAGTCTATGACCCCAGAGACCCAGTACTTC. Translated, this gives CASSPESMTPETQYF.